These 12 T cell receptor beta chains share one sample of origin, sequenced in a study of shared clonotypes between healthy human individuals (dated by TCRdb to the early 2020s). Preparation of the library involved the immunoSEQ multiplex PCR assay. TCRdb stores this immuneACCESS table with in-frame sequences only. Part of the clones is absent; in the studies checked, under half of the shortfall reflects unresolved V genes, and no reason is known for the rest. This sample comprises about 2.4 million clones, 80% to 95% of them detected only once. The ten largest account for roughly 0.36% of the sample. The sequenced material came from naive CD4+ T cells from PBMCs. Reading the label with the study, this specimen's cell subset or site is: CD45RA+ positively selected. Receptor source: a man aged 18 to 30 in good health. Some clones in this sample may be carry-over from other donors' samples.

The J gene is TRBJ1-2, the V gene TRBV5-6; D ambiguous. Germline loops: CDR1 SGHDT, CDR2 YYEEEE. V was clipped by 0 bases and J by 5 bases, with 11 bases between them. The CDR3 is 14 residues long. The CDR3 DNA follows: TGTGCCAGCAGCTTGGGCAGGCGGGGATATGGCTACACCTTC. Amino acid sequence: CASSLGRRGYGYTF. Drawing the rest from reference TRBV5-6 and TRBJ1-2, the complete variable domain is DAGVTQSPTHLIKTRGQQVTLRCSPKSGHDTVSWYQQALGQGPQFIFQYYEEEERQRGNFPDRFSGHQFPNYSSELNVNALLLGDSALYLCASSLGRRGYGYTFGSGTRLTVV.

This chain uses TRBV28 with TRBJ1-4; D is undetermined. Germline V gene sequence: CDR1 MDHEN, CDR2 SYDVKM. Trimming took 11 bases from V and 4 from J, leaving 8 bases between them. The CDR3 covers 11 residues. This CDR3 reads CASTRNEKLFF. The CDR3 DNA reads TGTGCCTCCACCCGTAATGAAAAACTGTTTTTT. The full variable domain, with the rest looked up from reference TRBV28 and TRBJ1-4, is DVKVTQSSRYLVKRTGEKVFLECVQDMDHENMFWYRQDPGLGLRLIYFSYDVKMKEKGDIPEGYSVSREKKERFSLILESASTNQTSMYLCASTRNEKLFFGSGTQLSVL.

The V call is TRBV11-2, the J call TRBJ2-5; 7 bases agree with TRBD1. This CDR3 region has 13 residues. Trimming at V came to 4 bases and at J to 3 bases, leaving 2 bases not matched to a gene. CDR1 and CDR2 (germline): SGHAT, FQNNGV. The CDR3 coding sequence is TGTGCCAGCAGCTCGGGACAGAAAGAGACCCAGTACTTC. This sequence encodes CASSSGQKETQYF.

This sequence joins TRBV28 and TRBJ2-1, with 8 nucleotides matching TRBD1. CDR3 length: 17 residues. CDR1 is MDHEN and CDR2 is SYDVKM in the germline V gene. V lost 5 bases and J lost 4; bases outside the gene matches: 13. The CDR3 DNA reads TGTGCCAGCAGTACCCCCCCGGGCAGGGGGCCATACAATGAGCAGTTCTTC. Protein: CASSTPPGRGPYNEQFF.

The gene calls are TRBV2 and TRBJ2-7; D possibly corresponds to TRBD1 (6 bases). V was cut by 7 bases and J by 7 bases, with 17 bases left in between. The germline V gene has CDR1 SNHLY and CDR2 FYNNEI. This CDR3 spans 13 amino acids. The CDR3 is CASIPQGFGEQYF. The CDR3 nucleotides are TGTGCCAGCATCCCGCAGGGGTTTGGGGAGCAGTACTTC.

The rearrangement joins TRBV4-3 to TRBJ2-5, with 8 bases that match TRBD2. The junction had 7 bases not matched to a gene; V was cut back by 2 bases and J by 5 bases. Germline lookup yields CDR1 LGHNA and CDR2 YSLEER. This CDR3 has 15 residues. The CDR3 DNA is TGCGCCAGCAGCCAACAAAGCGGGAGCGGGGAGACCCAGTACTTC. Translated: CASSQQSGSGETQYF.

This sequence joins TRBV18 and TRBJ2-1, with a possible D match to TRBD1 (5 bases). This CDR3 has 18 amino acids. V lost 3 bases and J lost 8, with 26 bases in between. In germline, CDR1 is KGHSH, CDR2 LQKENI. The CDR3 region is CASSPQVRTSRGRDEQFF. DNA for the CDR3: TGTGCCAGCTCACCCCAAGTCCGGACCTCAAGGGGCCGAGATGAGCAGTTCTTC.

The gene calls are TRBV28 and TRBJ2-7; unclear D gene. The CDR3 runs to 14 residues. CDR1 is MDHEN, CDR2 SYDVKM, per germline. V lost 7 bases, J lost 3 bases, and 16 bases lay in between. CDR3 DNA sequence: TGTGCCAGCAACTCGCCGGCTGAATACTACGAGCAGTACTTC. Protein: CASNSPAEYYEQYF.

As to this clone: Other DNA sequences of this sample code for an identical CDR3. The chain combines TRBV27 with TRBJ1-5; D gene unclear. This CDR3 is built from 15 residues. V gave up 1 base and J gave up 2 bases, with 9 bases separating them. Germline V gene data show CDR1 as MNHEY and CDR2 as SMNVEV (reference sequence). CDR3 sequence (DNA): TGTGCCAGCAGTTTATTTGGCTTGGGCAATCAGCCCCAGCATTTT. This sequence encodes CASSLFGLGNQPQHF.

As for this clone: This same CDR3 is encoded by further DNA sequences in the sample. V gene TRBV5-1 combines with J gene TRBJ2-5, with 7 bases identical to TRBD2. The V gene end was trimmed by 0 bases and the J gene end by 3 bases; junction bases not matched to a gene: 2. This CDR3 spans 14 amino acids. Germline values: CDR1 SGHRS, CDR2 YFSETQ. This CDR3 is CASSLGRGEETQYF. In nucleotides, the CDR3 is TGCGCCAGCAGCTTGGGACGGGGGGAAGAGACCCAGTACTTC.

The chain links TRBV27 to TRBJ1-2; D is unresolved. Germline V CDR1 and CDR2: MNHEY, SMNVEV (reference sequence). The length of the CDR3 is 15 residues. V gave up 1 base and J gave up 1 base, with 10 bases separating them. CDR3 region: CASSLYGSVNYGYTF. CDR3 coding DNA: TGTGCCAGCAGTTTATACGGTTCTGTTAACTATGGCTACACCTTC.

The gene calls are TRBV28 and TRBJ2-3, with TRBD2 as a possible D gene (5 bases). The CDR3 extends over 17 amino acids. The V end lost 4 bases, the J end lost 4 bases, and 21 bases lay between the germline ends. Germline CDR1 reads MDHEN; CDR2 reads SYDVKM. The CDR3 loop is CASSSQDWRTKPDTQYF. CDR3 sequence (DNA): TGTGCCAGCAGTTCCCAGGACTGGCGGACGAAACCAGATACGCAGTATTTT.